A selection of T cell receptor beta chains follows, all from one sample in a study of memory CD4+ T cells and cytomegalovirus serostatus. TCRdb keeps only in-frame clones here, not all; method: immunoSEQ multiplex PCR. The data contain 25,000 to 30,000 clones, 75% of them singletons. Sequenced: memory CD4+ T cells from blood. The receptors originated from an adult in good health and CMV-seronegative. Both conserved end residues are part of each CDR3. D genes are given only for firm matches. Size is omitted from some rows. Given values are once, few, many or a class for expanded clones.

clone size | CDR3 length | J gene | D gene | V gene | CDR3 DNA | CDR3 protein
. | 18 | TRBJ1-4 | TRBD1 | TRBV5-5 | TGTGCCAGCAGCTGGCCGGGACAGTGGTACGAACGGGCTGAGAAACTGTTTTTT | CASSWPGQWYERAEKLFF
. | 12 | TRBJ1-2 | TRBD1 | TRBV10-3 | TGTGCCATCACCCAGGGGGGAATTGGCTACACCTTC | CAITQGGIGYTF
. | 15 | TRBJ1-4 | . | TRBV5-4 | TGTGCCAGCAGCTTGGCTGGTTTGGCTAATGAAAAACTGTTTTTT | CASSLAGLANEKLFF
. | 15 | TRBJ2-5 | . | TRBV11-2 | TGTGCCAGCAGCTTAGGTTCGGGGCCTCAAGAGACCCAGTACTTC | CASSLGSGPQETQYF
once | 16 | TRBJ2-2 | . | TRBV7-3 | TGTGCCAGCAGCTCAGGACTGGGCAGGAGCACCGGGGAGCTGTTTTTT | CASSSGLGRSTGELFF
. | 14 | TRBJ2-3 | . | TRBV7-9 | TGTGCCAGCAGCTTAGGCCTACCCACAGATACGCAGTATTTT | CASSLGLPTDTQYF
. | 16 | TRBJ2-4 | . | TRBV2 | TGTGCCAGCATGGGGGGGGCGAATCTTGCCAAAAACATTCAGTACTTC | CASMGGANLAKNIQYF
. | 16 | TRBJ1-5 | . | TRBV19 | TGTGCCAGTAGTATAGCCGAACAGGGAAGGGGACAGCCCCAGCATTTT | CASSIAEQGRGQPQHF
few | 13 | TRBJ1-2 | . | TRBV7-2 | TGTGCCAGCACCGTGCAGTCGGGCTATGGCTACACCTTC | CASTVQSGYGYTF
. | 14 | TRBJ1-4 | . | TRBV25-1 | TGTGCCAGCAGTGAGAACAGCGGGGTGGAAAAACTGTTTTTT | CASSENSGVEKLFF
. | 13 | TRBJ2-7 | . | TRBV19 | TGTGCCAGTAGTATAAGGGACACCTTGGAGCAGTACTTC | CASSIRDTLEQYF
once | 13 | TRBJ2-1 | TRBD1 | TRBV27 | TGTGCCAGCAGTTTTATTTCGGGACAGGCGACGTTCTTC | CASSFISGQATFF
few | 14 | TRBJ1-1 | . | TRBV7-9 | TGTGCCAGCAGCTTTCAGGGGAGGGACACTGAAGCTTTCTTT | CASSFQGRDTEAFF
. | 14 | TRBJ2-2 | . | TRBV18 | TGTGCCAGCTCCCTGAATAGCAACACCGGGGAGCTGTTTTTT | CASSLNSNTGELFF
once | 14 | TRBJ1-1 | . | TRBV5-6 | TGTGCCAGTCACAGGGTCCAAGTAAGCGCTGAAGCTTTCTTT | CASHRVQVSAEAFF
. | 14 | TRBJ2-5 | . | TRBV18 | TGTGCCAGCTCACCGCCCGACTCGCACCAGGCCCAGTACTTC | CASSPPDSHQAQYF
. | 13 | TRBJ1-1 | . | TRBV5-8 | TGTGCCAGCAGCTTAGGGCTGGGCACTGAAGCTTTCTTT | CASSLGLGTEAFF
. | 17 | TRBJ2-2 | TRBD1 | TRBV19 | TGTGCCAGTAGTATAACCCCTTCGCAGGGGGCGAACGGGGAGCTGTTTTTT | CASSITPSQGANGELFF
few | 13 | TRBJ1-2 | TRBD1 | TRBV5-4 | TGTGCCAGCAGCCGGGACAGGGACTATGGCTACACCTTC | CASSRDRDYGYTF
. | 14 | TRBJ1-1 | . | TRBV21-1 | TGTGCCAGCAGCTGTGATTTTGTCGGCACTGAAGCTTTCTTT | CASSCDFVGTEAFF
few | 13 | TRBJ1-2 | . | TRBV7-7 | TGTGCTAGCAGCCCTCTGGTCGGCCATGGCTACACCTTC | CASSPLVGHGYTF
. | 15 | TRBJ1-5 | TRBD1 | TRBV15 | TGTGCCACCAGCAGGGGGACAGCCGAAAATCAGCCCCAGCATTTT | CATSRGTAENQPQHF
. | 16 | TRBJ1-2 | TRBD1 | TRBV5-1 | TGCGCCAGCAGCTTGGGGGGGACAGGGGATGGCTATGGCTACACCTTC | CASSLGGTGDGYGYTF
. | 15 | TRBJ1-1 | . | TRBV19 | TGTGCCAGTAGCGATTACGGGGGGGAGAACACTGAAGCTTTCTTT | CASSDYGGENTEAFF
. | 14 | TRBJ2-2 | . | TRBV4-1 | TGCGCCAGCAGCCGGGGGTTGGACACCGGGGAGCTGTTTTTT | CASSRGLDTGELFF
. | 14 | TRBJ2-7 | . | TRBV7-9 | TGTGCCAGCAGTGGGGTGGCGACCTCCTACGAGCAGTACTTC | CASSGVATSYEQYF
few | 15 | TRBJ2-2 | . | TRBV14 | TGTGCCAGCAGCCAATCTACCTTCGGCACCGGGGAGCTGTTTTTT | CASSQSTFGTGELFF
. | 15 | TRBJ2-1 | . | TRBV6-5 | TGTGCCAGCAGTTACCAGAAGGGGTCCTACAATGAGCAGTTCTTC | CASSYQKGSYNEQFF
. | 14 | TRBJ1-1 | TRBD1 | TRBV27 | TGTGCCAGCAGTTATCAGGGGGAGAACACTGAAGCTTTCTTT | CASSYQGENTEAFF
. | 16 | TRBJ1-2 | . | TRBV11-2 | TGTGCCAGCAGCGCCCTAGGGACGGCCTCCTATAGCGGCTACACCTTC | CASSALGTASYSGYTF
few | 14 | TRBJ1-1 | . | TRBV11-1 | TGTGCCAGCAGCTTGGGGGGCTCGAACACTGAAGCTTTCTTT | CASSLGGSNTEAFF
. | 13 | TRBJ1-2 | . | TRBV19 | TGTGCCAGTAACCACGGCCTCTGGGATGGCTACACCTTC | CASNHGLWDGYTF
. | 13 | TRBJ1-2 | . | TRBV4-2 | TGTGCCAGCAGCCAGACAGGATTGAGAGGCTACACCTTC | CASSQTGLRGYTF
. | 14 | TRBJ1-5 | . | TRBV4-1 | TGCGCCAGCAGCCAACTGACAGTCAATCAGCCCCAGCATTTT | CASSQLTVNQPQHF
. | 17 | TRBJ1-5 | . | TRBV5-6 | TGTGCCAGCAGCTTTGGAGGATCTTTATGGGGCAATCAGCCCCAGCATTTT | CASSFGGSLWGNQPQHF
. | 13 | TRBJ1-5 | . | TRBV18 | TGTGCCAGCTCACAAGGGTCGTATCAGCCCCAGCATTTT | CASSQGSYQPQHF
. | 15 | TRBJ1-2 | TRBD1 | TRBV27 | TGTGCCAGCAGTTCGCCGGGACAGGCCCGCGAGGGCTACACCTTC | CASSSPGQAREGYTF
. | 14 | TRBJ1-1 | TRBD1 | TRBV6-5 | TGTGCCAGCAGACCCGGGACAGGGAACATTCAGGCTTTCTTT | CASRPGTGNIQAFF
once | 13 | TRBJ2-2 | . | TRBV10-1 | TGCGCCAGCAGCGAACGATGGGCCGGGGAGCTGTTTTTT | CASSERWAGELFF
. | 16 | TRBJ2-2 | . | TRBV4-2 | TGTGCCAGCAGCCAAGAGGGCAGCTCGAACACCGGGGAGCTGTTTTTT | CASSQEGSSNTGELFF
few | 14 | TRBJ2-1 | TRBD2 | TRBV19 | TGTGCCAGTGAAGCGGGAAGCTCCTACAATGAGCAGTTCTTC | CASEAGSSYNEQFF
. | 14 | TRBJ1-4 | . | TRBV6-1 | TGTGCCAGCAGTGAATTTGGGTGGAGTGAAAAACTGTTTTTT | CASSEFGWSEKLFF
once | 16 | TRBJ2-2 | TRBD2 | TRBV4-2 | TGTGCCAGCAGCCAAGCCGGGACTAGCGGGATCGGGGAGCTGTTTTTT | CASSQAGTSGIGELFF
. | 14 | TRBJ1-1 | TRBD1 | TRBV10-3 | TGTGCCATCAGTGAGCCGGGGACAGGGGGCCTCAATCATTTT | CAISEPGTGGLNHF
medium-sized | 15 | TRBJ1-2 | TRBD1 | TRBV10-3 | TGTGCCATCAGTGACCAGGGGACAGGTGGCTATGGCTACACCTTC | CAISDQGTGGYGYTF
medium-sized | 16 | TRBJ1-5 | . | TRBV4-2 | TGTGCCAGCAGCCAAGGCGGGCAGGTGGGGAATCAGCCCCAGCATTTT | CASSQGGQVGNQPQHF
. | 15 | TRBJ2-5 | TRBD2 | TRBV10-2 | TGCGCCAGCAGTGAGTCGTGGGGGGGGCAAGAGACCCAGTACTTC | CASSESWGGQETQYF
. | 13 | TRBJ2-7 | TRBD1 | TRBV6-1 | TGTGCCAGCAGTCCCGGGACAGCTTACGAGCAGTACTTC | CASSPGTAYEQYF
. | 15 | TRBJ2-1 | TRBD1 | TRBV19 | TGTGCCAGTAGGGCCGGGACAGGGACCTACAATGAGCAGTTCTTC | CASRAGTGTYNEQFF
once | 15 | TRBJ2-3 | TRBD2 | TRBV9 | TGTGCCAGCACCCCGACTAGCGGGGGGACAGATACGCAGTATTTT | CASTPTSGGTDTQYF
few | 15 | TRBJ2-7 | . | TRBV6-5 | TGTGCCAGCAGTTACAGGATGGATCCCTCCTACGAGCAGTACTTC | CASSYRMDPSYEQYF